This T cell receptor beta chain was captured in a study of cytomegalovirus exposure and HLA in healthy donors. PCR was performed using 60 Vbeta and 13 Jbeta primers. As originally analysed: An analysis that came later counted 70 million to 100 million unique TCR beta chains, approximately 10 million shared. Only in-frame clones appear in the TCRdb table, and some are missing; sequencing was by immunoSEQ multiplex PCR. V and J calls and clone size are those listed in that table; D and trimming were worked out from the DNA. This table has some 150,000 clones, 70% to 90% appearing once. As concerns this clone: No antigen is known for it.

The study, taken as a whole, reports: The likely origin of a cluster of highly shared sequence variants was a sequencing artifact. Later work found most CMV-associated TCR beta chains apparently HLA-restricted.

The CDR3 spans 14 residues. CDR1 and CDR2 from the germline V gene are LGHNA and YSLEER. The V end was cut by 1 base, the J end by 4 bases, with 10 bases between. The rearrangement joins TRBV4-3 to TRBJ1-1; TRBD1 might be the D (5 bases). The sequenced sample was PBMCs. The TCR was taken from a man between 35 and 55 years old in good health and CMV-seronegative. This chain's CDR3 is CASSQGDSRTEAFF. In DNA form, the CDR3 reads TGCGCCAGCAGCCAAGGCGACAGCCGCACTGAAGCTTTCTTT.